The rows below give T cell receptor beta chains drawn from one sample of a study of technical replicates of blood from several donors. Libraries were prepared by immunoSEQ multiplex PCR; TCRdb keeps only in-frame clonotypes and omits some of them. In the table there are 65,000 to 90,000 clones, around 92% of which are singletons. Sequenced: T cells isolated from PBMCs. These receptors were obtained from a human donor in good health. CDR3s include the opening cysteine and the closing phenylalanine or tryptophan. A D gene is named only where the DNA matches it firmly. A row's size may be missing; if present it is once, few, many or a size class.

>once|NA|TRBJ2-1|TRBV28
CASSLRYNEQFF
TGTGCCAGCAGTTTGCGGTACAATGAGCAGTTCTTC
>NA|TRBD1|TRBJ1-1|TRBV28
CASREQGVGWTEAFF
TGTGCCAGCAGGGAACAGGGGGTAGGATGGACTGAAGCTTTCTTT
>NA|NA|TRBJ1-6|TRBV6-5
CASSYQNSVSPLHF
TGTGCCAGCAGTTACCAAAACAGTGTTTCACCCCTCCACTTT
>NA|TRBD2|TRBJ2-5|TRBV5-1
CASSGGLAEETQYF
TGCGCCAGCAGCGGGGGACTAGCGGAAGAGACCCAGTACTTC
>NA|NA|TRBJ2-3|TRBV30
CAWSPSSDTQYF
TGTGCCTGGAGCCCCTCTAGCGATACGCAGTATTTT
>once|TRBD2|TRBJ2-1|TRBV29-1
CSVEREGNDEQFF
TGCAGCGTTGAACGGGAGGGGAACGATGAGCAGTTCTTC
>NA|NA|TRBJ2-1|TRBV18
CASSLGVNEQFF
TGTGCCAGCTCACTGGGCGTGAATGAGCAGTTCTTC
>NA|TRBD2|TRBJ2-4|TRBV4-2
CASSQEGGAKNIQYF
TGTGCCAGCAGCCAAGAGGGGGGGGCCAAAAACATTCAGTACTTC
>NA|NA|TRBJ1-5|TRBV19
CASRGLGNQPQHF
TGTGCCAGTAGGGGTCTAGGCAATCAGCCCCAGCATTTT
>NA|NA|TRBJ2-3|TRBV7-3
CASSALGGDTQYF
TGTGCCAGCAGCGCCTTAGGGGGAGATACGCAGTATTTT
>NA|TRBD1|TRBJ2-1|TRBV6-5
CASSYGTGVNEQFF
TGTGCCAGCAGTTACGGAACAGGGGTGAATGAGCAGTTCTTC
>NA|TRBD1|TRBJ2-5|TRBV6-5
CASSRDRGQETQYF
TGTGCCAGCAGCCGGGACAGGGGCCAAGAGACCCAGTACTTC
>NA|TRBD2|TRBJ2-1|TRBV6-1
CASSEGRGTSGIIGEQFF
TGTGCCAGCAGTGAAGGAAGGGGGACTAGCGGGATAATAGGGGAGCAGTTCTTC
>NA|NA|TRBJ1-1|TRBV6-1
CASKPGLNTEAFF
TGTGCCAGCAAACCAGGGCTGAACACTGAAGCTTTCTTT
>NA|TRBD2|TRBJ2-1|TRBV6-5
CATGLAGNNEQFF
TGTGCCACCGGACTAGCGGGGAACAATGAGCAGTTCTTC
>NA|NA|TRBJ2-7|TRBV5-1
CASSIQGDEQYF
TGCGCCAGCAGTATACAGGGCGACGAGCAGTACTTC
>NA|TRBD2|TRBJ2-1|TRBV7-9
CASSLADGLASHTQFF
TGTGCCAGCAGCTTAGCCGACGGACTAGCTTCTCATACGCAGTTCTTC
>once|NA|TRBJ2-7|TRBV5-6
CASSRIPQGQTSYEQYF
TGTGCCAGCAGCCGAATACCGCAGGGGCAAACTTCCTACGAGCAGTACTTC
>NA|NA|TRBJ2-7|TRBV7-9
CASSLAGDRSEQYF
TGTGCCAGCAGCTTAGCAGGGGATAGGAGTGAGCAGTACTTC
>NA|TRBD2|TRBJ2-1|TRBV4-2
CASSQPGTTQYNEQFF
TGTGCCAGCAGCCAACCCGGGACTACTCAGTACAATGAGCAGTTCTTC
>NA|NA|TRBJ2-7|TRBV9
CASSVGGGRSYEQYF
TGTGCCAGCAGCGTAGGTGGCGGGCGTTCCTACGAGCAGTACTTC
>NA|NA|TRBJ2-3|TRBV12-2
CASRLDGVGGGSTDTQYF
NA
>NA|NA|TRBJ1-2|TRBV25-1
CASSDLHTGYGYTF
TGTGCCAGCAGTGATCTCCACACAGGGTATGGCTACACCTTC
>NA|TRBD1|TRBJ2-5|TRBV7-7
CASSRNRGQETQYF
TGTGCCAGCAGCCGCAACAGGGGGCAAGAGACCCAGTACTTC
>NA|TRBD1|TRBJ2-1|TRBV2
CASSVKDRGYYNEQFF
TGTGCCAGCAGTGTAAAAGACAGGGGTTACTACAATGAGCAGTTCTTC
>once|NA|TRBJ1-1|TRBV6-1
CASTEAHEAFF
TGTGCCAGCACGGAGGCGCATGAAGCTTTCTTT
>NA|NA|TRBJ2-7|TRBV6-5
CASTRTLPYEQYF
TGTGCCAGCACCCGGACACTTCCCTACGAGCAGTACTTC
>NA|NA|TRBJ2-1|TRBV7-9
CASIRYLANEQFF
TGTGCCAGCATTCGGTATCTAGCGAATGAGCAGTTCTTC
>once|NA|TRBJ2-4|TRBV5-6
CASSLGTEVQYF
TGTGCCAGCAGCTTGGGGACGGAGGTTCAGTACTTC
>NA|TRBD1|TRBJ1-1|TRBV27
CASAPGRGNTEAFF
TGTGCCAGCGCCCCCGGCAGGGGGAATACTGAAGCTTTCTTT
>NA|NA|TRBJ2-3|TRBV2
CASSEARLVESDTQYF
TGTGCCAGCAGTGAAGCGCGACTAGTCGAGTCGGATACGCAGTATTTT
>many|NA|TRBJ2-7|TRBV5-6
CASSRPARPTRQYF
TGTGCCAGCAGCCGGCCAGCGAGGCCTACACGTCAGTACTTC
>NA|NA|TRBJ2-1|TRBV11-3
CASSCPRPTTSYYNEQFF
TGTGCCAGCAGCTGTCCCAGACCGACTACTTCCTATTACAATGAGCAGTTCTTC
>NA|NA|TRBJ2-7|TRBV19
CATQGGSEQYF
TGTGCCACCCAGGGGGGCTCCGAGCAGTACTTC
>NA|TRBD1|TRBJ1-5|TRBV19
CASTPTGGSQPQHF
TGTGCCAGTACCCCGACAGGGGGGTCTCAGCCCCAGCATTTT
>NA|NA|TRBJ1-1|TRBV7-2
CASSHGYFEAFF
TGTGCCAGCAGCCACGGGTACTTTGAAGCTTTCTTT
>NA|TRBD1|TRBJ2-5|TRBV29-1
CSVRGQVEETQYF
TGCAGCGTCAGGGGACAGGTCGAAGAGACCCAGTACTTC
>NA|TRBD1|TRBJ2-7|TRBV4-1
CASSQTMTGDNEQYF
TGCGCCAGCAGCCAAACCATGACAGGGGACAACGAGCAGTACTTC
>NA|NA|TRBJ1-5|TRBV6-5
CASSPTSSNQPQHF
TGTGCCAGCAGTCCCACAAGTAGCAATCAGCCCCAGCATTTT
>NA|NA|TRBJ1-6|TRBV5-4
CASSLEGYSYNSPLHF
TGTGCCAGCAGCTTGGAGGGGTACTCCTATAATTCACCCCTCCACTTT
>NA|TRBD1|TRBJ1-1|TRBV30
CAWTRELAPRGAFF
TGTGCCTGGACTAGGGAGTTGGCCCCCAGGGGGGCTTTCTTT
>NA|NA|TRBJ1-2|TRBV6-5
CASSLNRYPAYGYTF
TGTGCCAGCAGTTTGAACAGGTATCCCGCTTATGGCTACACCTTC